This T cell receptor (beta chain) was identified during a study of blood T cell repertoires in COVID-19. Overall study context: Material from acute and convalescent COVID-19 was sourced from the United States, Italy and Spain. T cells, B-cell-depleted T cells, or PBMCs supplied cDNA or gDNA.

V was pared by 2 bases and J by 6 bases, with 4 bases of the junction left unmatched. The CDR3 length is 13 residues. Germline CDR1 and CDR2: SGHDT and YYEEEE. How the authors handled the data: It was from reference gene primer amplification that nucleated cell counts were estimated. Repertoires were generated with immunoSEQ multiplex PCR, while TCRdb's copy carries only in-frame clones and drops some. V, J and clone size derive from that table, while D and trimming were established from the DNA sequence. The table shows some 170,000 clones, with under 95% occurring only once. The chain employs TRBV5-6 and TRBJ1-2; 7 nucleotides line up with TRBD1. This clonotype was obtained from a man aged 60 to 69 with active or convalescent COVID-19. Sequenced: peripheral blood. CDR3 sequence: CASSFRQGDGYTF. The CDR3 DNA reads as TGTGCCAGCAGCTTTAGACAGGGTGATGGCTACACCTTC.